The text below deals with one TCR beta chain. This clone has only a few counts. The target of this receptor is not known. No much larger clonotype is one base removed from it; base qualities were not supplied. Reading the label with the study, this specimen's time point is: pre-treatment sample, taken before nivolumab and TIL therapy. A phase I trial run at two centers enrolled adults with stage 4 NSCLC between October 2017 and 2020. The samples were obtained from a phase I trial that was single-arm and open-label and tested tumor-infiltrating lymphocyte therapy combined with nivolumab in advanced non-small cell lung cancer. Blood mononuclear cells from EDTA tubes were separated on a Ficoll gradient and snap-frozen as pellets, and DNA was extracted from the cells using a Qiagen mini-prep kit. The sample belongs to a study of TIL therapy for anti-PD-1-resistant metastatic lung cancer (dated by TCRdb to 2020 to 2022). Study-level background: Tumors were harvested before any PD-1/PD-L1 blockade; patients then received nivolumab, and those progressing received lymphodepletion, expanded TIL infusion and IL-2. Across the cohort, whole-exome sequencing showed a median non-synonymous tumor mutation burden of roughly 1.5 mutations per megabase. T cell receptor beta sequencing of tumor and peripheral blood was used to follow clonotypes across the tumor, the expanded TIL product and serial blood samples. Enrolled patients had a median age of roughly 50 years (range about 38-85) and a median tumor PD-L1 proportion score of roughly 6%. The cohort was predominantly lung adenocarcinoma, with a few EGFR-mutant and two ALK-rearranged tumors, and half of patients were current or former smokers.

General findings and caveats noted by the study authors: The baseline peripheral repertoire was partially replaced by infused TIL clonotypes, which then decayed over months, and persistence showed no apparent association with response. The cohort was highly selected, with more treatment-naive, never-smoker and oncogene-addicted patients than typical, limiting generalizability. The study protocol defined all tumor marker inferences as exploratory.

V loses 6 bases, J loses 0 bases, and the germline ends lie 16 bases apart. The germline V gene encodes CDR1 SGHNT and CDR2 YYREEE (reference sequence). Spanning cysteine to phenylalanine, the CDR3 consists of 16 amino acids. The sequence is cut down to CDR3 DNA, 48 bases in frame from base 1. TCR beta CDR3 regions were amplified from genomic DNA by bias-controlled multiplex PCR with the immunoSEQ v3 hsTCRB kit. An Illumina NextSeq 500 was used to sequence the TCR libraries, reaching roughly 2.2 million read pairs at survey level or about 4.5-6.5 million at deep level. Per the original workflow: V, D and J genes were assigned, non-productive sequences were removed, and clonality was reported by immunoSEQ Analyzer software. Repertoires were compared by productive Simpson clonality and by the Morisita overlap index of productive TRB rearrangements between infused TIL and blood. Absolute clonotype counts in blood were estimated by multiplying the lymphocyte count by the CD3+ fraction and by the productive frequency of the clone. Here the immuneACCESS table is served through TCRdb, limited to in-frame sequences with V and J called. Missing clones are a known gap in these copies; in checked studies unresolved V genes cover under half, and the rest lacks a known reason. For V, J and clone size, that table is used; D and trimming come from the DNA. The sample table records about 60,000 clones; around 63% of these occur just once. The leading ten clones occupy 6% to 7% of the sample.

This receptor was obtained from a person between 30 and 79 years old with non-small cell lung cancer. The V and J genes are TRBV5-4 and TRBJ2-1, with the D assignment possibly TRBD1 or TRBD2, given 6 matching bases for each. Sequencing was performed on blood, taken at baseline. The CDR3 reads CASTLPGGSSYNEQFF. The nucleotide sequence reads as follows: TGTGCCAGCACCCTCCCCGGGGGCAGCTCCTACAATGAGCAGTTCTTC.